A selection of T cell receptor beta chains follows, all from one sample in a study of blood T cell repertoires in COVID-19. Measured with immunoSEQ multiplex PCR; TCRdb has only the in-frame clones, and not every one. The repertoire consists of 110,000 or so clones, with 90% occurring once and the leading ten covering about 1.1%. Sequencing was carried out using peripheral blood. All receptors derive from a human donor in a cohort sampled during active COVID-19. The CDR3 runs from the conserved cysteine through the conserved F or W. Fields, in order: J gene, D gene, V gene, clone size, CDR3 protein, CDR3 DNA. D genes are given only for firm matches. For some rows the clone size is stated as once, few or many, or as a class when expanded; others skip it.

j_gene: TRBJ2-5
d_gene: TRBD1
v_gene: TRBV5-1
abundance: -
CDR3aa: CASSQDRGGQETQYF
CDR3nt: TGCGCCAGCAGCCAGGACAGGGGGGGGCAAGAGACCCAGTACTTC

j_gene: TRBJ2-5
d_gene: TRBD1
v_gene: TRBV7-2
abundance: -
CDR3aa: CASSLDRGRETQYF
CDR3nt: TGTGCCAGCAGCTTAGACAGGGGGCGGGAGACCCAGTACTTC

j_gene: TRBJ1-6
d_gene: -
v_gene: TRBV27
abundance: -
CDR3aa: CASSLRDTNSPLHF
CDR3nt: TGTGCCAGCAGTCTCCGGGACACCAATTCACCCCTCCACTTT

j_gene: TRBJ1-2
d_gene: -
v_gene: TRBV11-2
abundance: -
CDR3aa: CASSSTNGYTF
CDR3nt: TGTGCCAGCAGCTCTACTAATGGCTACACCTTC

j_gene: TRBJ2-7
d_gene: TRBD1
v_gene: TRBV5-1
abundance: once
CDR3aa: CASSGRQGAREQYF
CDR3nt: TGCGCCAGCAGCGGCCGACAGGGGGCGCGGGAGCAGTACTTC

j_gene: TRBJ1-2
d_gene: -
v_gene: TRBV7-8
abundance: -
CDR3aa: CASSLSGVYGYTF
CDR3nt: TGTGCCAGCAGCTTGTCGGGGGTTTATGGCTACACCTTC

j_gene: TRBJ2-1
d_gene: -
v_gene: TRBV7-2
abundance: -
CDR3aa: CASSLSMGIRGNEQFF
CDR3nt: TGTGCCAGCAGCTTATCTATGGGAATCAGAGGGAATGAGCAGTTCTTC

j_gene: TRBJ1-1
d_gene: -
v_gene: TRBV18
abundance: -
CDR3aa: CATVLLTEAFF
CDR3nt: TGTGCCACCGTATTGTTGACTGAAGCTTTCTTT

j_gene: TRBJ1-2
d_gene: TRBD1
v_gene: TRBV7-9
abundance: -
CDR3aa: CASSLANRQGGYGYTF
CDR3nt: TGTGCCAGCAGCTTAGCGAATCGGCAGGGGGGCTATGGCTACACCTTC

j_gene: TRBJ2-1
d_gene: -
v_gene: TRBV2
abundance: once
CDR3aa: CASRVPQGGHNEQFF
CDR3nt: TGTGCCAGCAGGGTCCCCCAGGGTGGGCACAATGAGCAGTTCTTC

j_gene: TRBJ2-2
d_gene: -
v_gene: TRBV6-5
abundance: -
CDR3aa: CASRRDTELFF
CDR3nt: TGTGCCAGCAGAAGGGACACGGAGCTGTTTTTT

j_gene: TRBJ2-7
d_gene: -
v_gene: TRBV12-3/TRBV12-4
abundance: -
CDR3aa: CASSQGPGEQYF
CDR3nt: TGTGCCAGCAGCCAGGGGCCGGGCGAGCAGTACTTC

j_gene: TRBJ1-5
d_gene: -
v_gene: TRBV19
abundance: -
CDR3aa: CASSITGTNSNQPQHF
CDR3nt: TGTGCCAGTAGTATAACAGGCACCAATAGCAATCAGCCCCAGCATTTT

j_gene: TRBJ2-7
d_gene: TRBD2
v_gene: TRBV15
abundance: -
CDR3aa: CATSRAPAGDYEQYF
CDR3nt: TGTGCCACCAGCCGCGCCCCAGCGGGAGACTACGAGCAGTACTTC

j_gene: TRBJ1-2
d_gene: -
v_gene: TRBV4-3
abundance: few
CDR3aa: CASSQDGGGSYGYTF
CDR3nt: TGCGCCAGCAGCCAAGATGGGGGGGGTTCCTATGGCTACACCTTC

j_gene: TRBJ1-3
d_gene: -
v_gene: TRBV12-3/TRBV12-4
abundance: -
CDR3aa: CASTDRVGYTIYF
CDR3nt: TGTGCCAGCACTGACCGGGTCGGGTACACCATATATTTT

j_gene: TRBJ2-7
d_gene: -
v_gene: TRBV5-6
abundance: -
CDR3aa: CASSLYYEQYF
CDR3nt: TGTGCCAGCAGCTTGTACTACGAGCAGTACTTC

j_gene: TRBJ2-7
d_gene: TRBD1
v_gene: TRBV14
abundance: -
CDR3aa: CASSQVQGALWQYF
CDR3nt: TGTGCCAGCAGCCAAGTGCAGGGGGCTCTATGGCAGTACTTC

j_gene: TRBJ2-3
d_gene: TRBD2
v_gene: TRBV10-3
abundance: -
CDR3aa: CAIRRTSGSTDTQYF
CDR3nt: TGTGCCATCAGAAGGACTAGCGGGAGCACAGATACGCAGTATTTT

j_gene: TRBJ2-7
d_gene: TRBD2
v_gene: TRBV4-2
abundance: -
CDR3aa: CASSQDGLAGNEQYF
CDR3nt: TGTGCCAGCAGCCAAGATGGGCTAGCGGGTAACGAGCAGTACTTC

j_gene: TRBJ2-7
d_gene: -
v_gene: TRBV4-3
abundance: -
CDR3aa: CASSHSRTDYYEQYF
CDR3nt: TGCGCCAGCAGCCACTCAAGGACAGATTACTACGAGCAGTACTTC

j_gene: TRBJ1-2
d_gene: -
v_gene: TRBV5-6
abundance: once
CDR3aa: CASSSPEKRGFGYTF
CDR3nt: TGTGCCAGCAGCTCCCCCGAAAAACGGGGTTTCGGCTACACCTTC

j_gene: TRBJ2-7
d_gene: TRBD2
v_gene: TRBV24-1
abundance: -
CDR3aa: CATSVSGGSGEQYF
CDR3nt: TGTGCCACCAGTGTCTCGGGAGGGTCCGGCGAGCAGTACTTC

j_gene: TRBJ2-2
d_gene: -
v_gene: TRBV19
abundance: -
CDR3aa: CASSPSPGGPDTGELFF
CDR3nt: TGTGCCAGTAGCCCTTCTCCGGGGGGCCCAGACACCGGGGAGCTGTTTTTT

j_gene: TRBJ1-1
d_gene: -
v_gene: TRBV28
abundance: once
CDR3aa: CASSPRRVMNTEAFF
CDR3nt: TGTGCCAGCAGTCCCCGCCGGGTCATGAACACTGAAGCTTTCTTT

j_gene: TRBJ2-3
d_gene: -
v_gene: TRBV10-1
abundance: -
CDR3aa: CASRKRGTLARRTDTQYF
CDR3nt: TGCGCCAGCAGGAAAAGAGGAACACTAGCCCGGCGCACAGATACGCAGTATTTT